This T cell receptor (beta chain) comes out of a study of OX40 agonist ivuxolimab in advanced cancers. In germline, CDR1 is KGHSH, CDR2 LQKENI. With 6 bases clipped from V and 6 bases from J, the junction kept 8 bases outside the gene matches. This CDR3 region has 15 residues. Profiling relied on immunoSEQ multiplex PCR, and the TCRdb table lists in-frame clones only, not all of them. The sample consists of about 56,000 clones, about 80% of them appearing once. The chain uses TRBV18 and TRBJ1-5, with 10 nucleotides matching TRBD1. The sequence derives from an adult with an advanced solid tumor such as melanoma, head and neck, liver or kidney cancer. The sample was CD4+ or CD8+ T cells sorted from blood, taken in a trial of the OX40 agonist ivuxolimab. The DNA of the CDR3 is TGTGCCAGCTCCCCAACGACAGGGGGCTTTCAGCCCCAGCATTTT. Translated, it gives CASSPTTGGFQPQHF.